Sequencing of this TCR beta chain was carried out in a study of blood T cell repertoires in COVID-19. At the level of the study: The cDNA or gDNA used as material had been derived from T cells, B-cell-depleted T cells, or PBMCs.

The authors' processing: Using reference gene primer amplification, nucleated cell counts were estimated. TCRdb keeps only in-frame clones here, not all; method: immunoSEQ multiplex PCR. V, J and clone size are those of that table, while D and trimming were read from the DNA. The sample shows just over 60,000 clones, 60% to 85% of them seen only once. Germline V gives CDR1 MNHEY, CDR2 SMNVEV (reference sequence). This CDR3 is 13 amino acids long. V lost 1 base and J lost 5, with 6 bases in between. This clone was observed a handful of times. Sequenced material: peripheral blood. The chain combines TRBV27 with TRBJ1-5; D unresolved. The sequence was collected from a man aged 25-45 years with COVID-19, enrolled during active disease. For the CDR3, the DNA is TGTGCCAGCAGTTTATTAGCGGATCAGCCCCAGCATTTT. Translated, it gives CASSLLADQPQHF.